This T cell receptor beta chain derives from a study of T cell responses to AZD1222 COVID-19 vaccine (dated by TCRdb to about 2021). For the study in its entirety: AZD1222 recipients given second doses at about 4 weeks or at about 12 weeks were pooled, since spike-specific TCR depth and breadth were not found to differ between the two schedules. A total of 233 trial participants underwent TCR sequencing, of whom around 210 had received two doses of AZD1222 and some 25 had received two doses of the MenACWY control vaccine. Trial participants were enrolled by age into subgroups of 18-55, 56-69 and 70-plus years, and around 140, 26 and 57 TCR-sequenced participants, respectively, were included in these subgroups.

The CDR3 regions of human TCRbeta chains were subjected to immunosequencing. The authors' pipeline ran thus. TCRs in the repertoires were matched against a reference library of SARS-CoV-2-specific TCRs that had been generated with the MIRA antigen-specificity platform. Breadth was defined as the fraction of unique TCRs that were SARS-CoV-2-associated, and depth was defined as the fraction of total T cells that were SARS-CoV-2-associated. Using the MIRA data, each spike-specific TCR was mapped to the spike region that the TCR reacts to and placed in a CD4 or CD8 class. Log10-transformed breadth and depth values were compared by one-way ANOVA with Sidak's multiple comparisons tests. In its TCRdb copy, this immuneACCESS table keeps in-frame sequences only and misses some clones. Where compared with another copy, unresolved V genes explain less than half of these, and the others have no known cause. V, J and clone size were drawn from that table, and D and trimming were deduced from the DNA. This sample lists roughly 150,000 clones; 92% were detected once. Of the sample, 1.5% to 2% falls within the top ten clones.

The CDR3 numbers 15 residues from cysteine through phenylalanine. The retained sequence is limited to the CDR3, 45 bases, with the frame set at the first base. The germline V gene gives CDR1 as KGHSH and CDR2 as LQKENI. V and J lose 6 bases and 0 bases, and a span of 13 bases separates them. The meaning of the sample's time point label: baseline before first vaccination. Samples from vaccinated people were obtained from the UK trials COV001 and COV002, which included a single-blind randomized controlled phase 2/3 trial of AZD1222 (ChAdOx1 nCoV-19) in healthy adults. Trial participant PBMC samples were collected at day 0 and day 28 after the second dose for TCRbeta chain sequencing. Broader findings and caveats from the paper: Conclusions about previously exposed vaccinees were limited because only six or seven AZD1222 recipients were SARS-CoV-2 seropositive at baseline. The vaccine-associated CD4 TCRs covered the entire spike protein, and the dominant responses fell in regions 160-218 and 743-854. Spike-specific TCR breadth and depth rose significantly after two AZD1222 doses compared with day 0 and with MenACWY recipients. The 56-69-year group was small, and its depth increase did not reach significance, likely because of low power. Participants were mostly white British, with more females than males. The authors suggested clonal diversity may have been underestimated. Nearly half of unique spike-specific TCRs reportedly recognized epitopes outside regions mutated in the B.1.351 and B.1.1.7 variants. Because no day 14 peak-response samples were available, the repertoires could be characterized only after the peak T cell response.

About this clone itself: Its antigen target is currently unknown. There are no base qualities to consult, and no much larger clone falls within one base.

Specimen: peripheral blood, collected on day 0 of AZD1222 vaccination. The TCR was taken from an adult in good health. The chain was built from TRBV18 and TRBJ2-3, with no D gene named confidently. The CDR3 region reads CASSAQAESTDTQYF. The nucleotides read TGTGCCAGCTCCGCCCAGGCGGAGAGCACAGATACGCAGTATTTT.